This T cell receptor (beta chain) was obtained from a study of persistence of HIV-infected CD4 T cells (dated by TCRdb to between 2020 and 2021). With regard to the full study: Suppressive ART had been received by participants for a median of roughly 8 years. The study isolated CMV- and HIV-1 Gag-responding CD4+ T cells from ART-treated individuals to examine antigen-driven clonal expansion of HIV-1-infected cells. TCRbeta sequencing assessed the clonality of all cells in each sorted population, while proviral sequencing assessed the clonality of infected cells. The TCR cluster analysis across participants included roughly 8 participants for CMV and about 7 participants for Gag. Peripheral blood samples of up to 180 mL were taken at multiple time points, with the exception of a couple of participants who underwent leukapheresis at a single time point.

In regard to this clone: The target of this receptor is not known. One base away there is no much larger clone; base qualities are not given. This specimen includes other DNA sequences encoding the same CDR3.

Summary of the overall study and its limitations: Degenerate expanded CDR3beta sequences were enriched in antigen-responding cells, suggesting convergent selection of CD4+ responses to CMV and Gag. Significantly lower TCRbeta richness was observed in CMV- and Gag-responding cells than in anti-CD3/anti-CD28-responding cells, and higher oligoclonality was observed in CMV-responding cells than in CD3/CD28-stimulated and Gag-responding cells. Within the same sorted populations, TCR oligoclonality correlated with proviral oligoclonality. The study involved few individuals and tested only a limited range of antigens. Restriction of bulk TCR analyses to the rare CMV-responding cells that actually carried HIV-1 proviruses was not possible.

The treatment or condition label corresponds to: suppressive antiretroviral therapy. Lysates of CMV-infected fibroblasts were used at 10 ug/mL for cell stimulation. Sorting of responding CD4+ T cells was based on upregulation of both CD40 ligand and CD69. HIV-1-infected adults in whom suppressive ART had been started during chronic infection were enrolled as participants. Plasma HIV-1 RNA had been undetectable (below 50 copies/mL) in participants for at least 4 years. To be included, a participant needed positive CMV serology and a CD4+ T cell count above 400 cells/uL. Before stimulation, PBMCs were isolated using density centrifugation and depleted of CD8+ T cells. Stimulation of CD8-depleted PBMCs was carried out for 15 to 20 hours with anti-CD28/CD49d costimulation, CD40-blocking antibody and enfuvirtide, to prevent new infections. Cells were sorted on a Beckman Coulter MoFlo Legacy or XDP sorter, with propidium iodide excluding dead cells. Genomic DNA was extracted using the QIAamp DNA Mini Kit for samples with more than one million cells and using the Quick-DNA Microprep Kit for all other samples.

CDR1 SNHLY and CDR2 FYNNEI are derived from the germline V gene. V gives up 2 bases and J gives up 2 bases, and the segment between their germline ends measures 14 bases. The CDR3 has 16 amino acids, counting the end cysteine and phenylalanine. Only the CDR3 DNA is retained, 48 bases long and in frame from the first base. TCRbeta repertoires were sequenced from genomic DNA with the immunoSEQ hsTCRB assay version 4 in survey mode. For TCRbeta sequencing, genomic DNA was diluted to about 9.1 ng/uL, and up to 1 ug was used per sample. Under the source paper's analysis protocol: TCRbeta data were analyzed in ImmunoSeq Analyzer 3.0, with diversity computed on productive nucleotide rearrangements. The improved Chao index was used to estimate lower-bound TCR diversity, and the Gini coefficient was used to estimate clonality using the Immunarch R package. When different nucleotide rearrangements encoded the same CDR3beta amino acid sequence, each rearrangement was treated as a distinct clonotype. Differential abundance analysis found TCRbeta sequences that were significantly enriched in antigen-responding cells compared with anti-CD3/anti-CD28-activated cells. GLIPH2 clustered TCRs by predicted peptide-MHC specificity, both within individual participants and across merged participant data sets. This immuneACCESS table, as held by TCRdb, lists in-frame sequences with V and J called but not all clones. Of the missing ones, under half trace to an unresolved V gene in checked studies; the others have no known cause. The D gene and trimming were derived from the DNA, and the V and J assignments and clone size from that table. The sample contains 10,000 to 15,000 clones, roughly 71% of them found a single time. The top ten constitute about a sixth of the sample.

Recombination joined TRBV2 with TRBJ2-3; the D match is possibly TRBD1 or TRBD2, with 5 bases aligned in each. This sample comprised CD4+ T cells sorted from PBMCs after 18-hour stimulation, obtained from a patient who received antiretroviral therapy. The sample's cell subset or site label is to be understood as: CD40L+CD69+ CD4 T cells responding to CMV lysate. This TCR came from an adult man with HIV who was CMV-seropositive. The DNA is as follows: TGTGCCAGCAGTGAACGTCTTGGGGGAACCACAGATACGCAGTATTTT. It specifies CASSERLGGTTDTQYF.